This TCR beta chain stems from a study of CD8 T cells in Susac syndrome. V lost 4 bases, J lost 6 bases, and 10 bases lay in between. This CDR3 has 13 amino acids. Per germline, CDR1 SEHNR and CDR2 FQNEAQ (reference sequence). Random hexamers were used to reverse transcribe roughly 0.5 to 1 ug of RNA. Multiplex immunoSEQ PCR targeted 54 Vbeta and 13 Jbeta TCR beta segments. MiXCR was run by TCRdb on the immunoSEQ multiplex PCR reads, yielding one entry per CDR3 protein. The profile covers about 80,000 distinct CDR3 sequences, with around 94% appearing a single time and about 0.25% taken by the ten largest. CD8+ and CD4+ blood T cells underwent TCR beta sequencing. Healthy donors, matched for age and sex, constituted the control group. It was negative isolation that provided the CD8+ and CD4+ T cells, whereas TEMRA cells were enriched by FACS.

The sequencing sample was made of CD8+ T cells from PBMCs. This clonotype originated in a human donor in good health. The V call is TRBV7-9, the J call TRBJ2-1; perhaps TRBD1 as D (5 bases). CDR3 region: CASSYRQINEQFF. In nucleotides, the CDR3 is TGTGCCAGCAGCTACCGACAGATCAATGAGCAGTTCTTC.